In this sample, the clone carrying this TCR beta chain turned up many times. What it recognizes is unknown. This sample stems from a study of blood T cells in healthy people across ages. The V and J ends lost 4 bases and 6 bases, in that order; junction bases with no gene match: 12. The length of the CDR3 is 19 residues. Germline CDR1 and CDR2: LGHDT and YNNKEL (reference sequence). With a J-beta primer mix and a sample-barcoded 5' primer, a second PCR ran about 7 to 11 cycles. Template switching added a 12-random-nucleotide identifier to every cDNA molecule. Every sample produced at least 2.5 million CDR3-containing paired-end reads. One entry per CDR3 protein, called by TCRdb with MiXCR from the 5' RACE reads. The data show approximately 810,000 distinct CDR3 sequences, more than 25% seen once. Study-level results: A strong correlation was found between TCR beta diversity and the percentage of naive T cells.

The chain has TRBV3-1 and TRBJ2-1, with 16 bases that match TRBD2. This TCR was sampled from a woman older than 75 in good health. The sequenced sample was blood. The CDR3 loop is CASSRRGGTSGGAVNEQFF. In DNA form, the CDR3 reads TGTGCCAGCAGCCGAAGAGGCGGGACTAGCGGGGGGGCCGTCAATGAGCAGTTCTTC.